This T cell receptor (beta chain) was captured by sequencing in a study of T cell changes during pregnancy in multiple sclerosis. The ends were cut back, 0 bases at V and 5 bases at J, with 13 bases in the middle. CDR3 length: 14 amino acids. Germline values: CDR1 SQVTM, CDR2 ANQGSEA. Assay used: immunoSEQ multiplex PCR; TCRdb lists only in-frame clones, some missing. The data hold some 21,000 clones, with about 90% observed a single time. This clonotype was sampled from a female donor in good health, enrolled as a control in a pregnancy study. The J gene is TRBJ2-5, the V gene TRBV29-1, with D tentatively TRBD2 (6 bases). Specimen: CD8+ T cells from peripheral blood mononuclear cells, collected in the second trimester of pregnancy. Here the CDR3 reads CSVEDYGRGETQYF. The CDR3 bases are TGCAGCGTTGAAGATTACGGGAGAGGCGAGACCCAGTACTTC. Full variable domain (rest looked up from reference TRBV29-1 and TRBJ2-5): SAVISQKPSRDICQRGTSLTIQCQVDSQVTMMFWYRQQPGQSLTLIATANQGSEATYESGFVIDKFPISRPNLTFSTLTVSNMSPEDSSIYLCSVEDYGRGETQYFGPGTRLLVL.